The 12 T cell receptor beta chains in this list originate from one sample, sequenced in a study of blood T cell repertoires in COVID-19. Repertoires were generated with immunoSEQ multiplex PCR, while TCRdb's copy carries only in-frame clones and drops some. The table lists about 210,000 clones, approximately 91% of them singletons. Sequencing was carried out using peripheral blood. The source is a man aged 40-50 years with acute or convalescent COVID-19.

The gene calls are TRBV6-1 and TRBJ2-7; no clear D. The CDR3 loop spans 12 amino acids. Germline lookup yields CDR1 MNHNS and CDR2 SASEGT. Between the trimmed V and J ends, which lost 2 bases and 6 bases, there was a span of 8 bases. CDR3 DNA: TGTGCCAGCAGTGAACAGGTACCCGAGCAGTACTTC. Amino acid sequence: CASSEQVPEQYF.

Here the CDR3 reads CASSYWQEDSPLHF. CDR3 sequence (DNA): TGTGCCAGCAGTTATTGGCAGGAGGATTCACCCCTCCACTTT. V gene TRBV6-5 combines with J gene TRBJ1-6; D remains ambiguous. This CDR3 contains 14 residues. V lost 3 bases to trimming and J lost 8 bases, with 11 bases between them. Germline V gene lookup returns CDR1 MNHEY and CDR2 SVGAGI.

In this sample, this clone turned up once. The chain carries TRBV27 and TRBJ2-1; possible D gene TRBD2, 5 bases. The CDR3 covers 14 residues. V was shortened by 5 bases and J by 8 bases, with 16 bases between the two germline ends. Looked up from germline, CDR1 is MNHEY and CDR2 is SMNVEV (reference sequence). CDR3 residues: CASSREGFGYEQFF. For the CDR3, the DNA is TGTGCCAGCAGTCGGGAAGGTTTTGGGTATGAGCAGTTCTTC.

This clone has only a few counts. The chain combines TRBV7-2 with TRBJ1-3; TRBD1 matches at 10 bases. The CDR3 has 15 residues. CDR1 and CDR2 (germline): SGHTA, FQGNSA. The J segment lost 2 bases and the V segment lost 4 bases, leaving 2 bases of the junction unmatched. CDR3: CASSSDRGPGNTIYF. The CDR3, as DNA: TGTGCCAGCAGCTCAGACAGGGGGCCTGGAAACACCATATATTTT. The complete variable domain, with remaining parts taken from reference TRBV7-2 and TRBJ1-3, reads GAGVSQSPSNKVTEKGKDVELRCDPISGHTALYWYRQSLGQGLEFLIYFQGNSAPDKSGLPSDRFSAERTGGSVSTLTIQRTQQEDSAVYLCASSSDRGPGNTIYFGEGSWLTVV.

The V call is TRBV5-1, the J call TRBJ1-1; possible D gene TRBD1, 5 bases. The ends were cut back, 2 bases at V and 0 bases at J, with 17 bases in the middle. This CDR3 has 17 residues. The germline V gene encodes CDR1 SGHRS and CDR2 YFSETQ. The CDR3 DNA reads TGCGCCAGCAGCTTAAACCAGGGAGCGGGAGTGAACACTGAAGCTTTCTTT. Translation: CASSLNQGAGVNTEAFF.

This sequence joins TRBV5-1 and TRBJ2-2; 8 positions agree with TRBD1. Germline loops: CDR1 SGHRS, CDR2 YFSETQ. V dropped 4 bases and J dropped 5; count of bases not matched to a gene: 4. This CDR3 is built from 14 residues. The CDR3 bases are TGCGCCAGCAGCACCAGGGGGCATACCGGGGAGCTGTTTTTT. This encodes CASSTRGHTGELFF.

DNA of the CDR3: TGTGCCAGCACCCGGGACAGGCCTATCCAAGAGACCCAGTACTTC. Its protein is CASTRDRPIQETQYF. The gene calls are TRBV28 and TRBJ2-5; 8 nucleotides match TRBD1. V shed 7 bases and J 1 base; nucleotides not matched to a gene: 8. The CDR3 has 15 amino acids. From germline, CDR1 is MDHEN and CDR2 SYDVKM.

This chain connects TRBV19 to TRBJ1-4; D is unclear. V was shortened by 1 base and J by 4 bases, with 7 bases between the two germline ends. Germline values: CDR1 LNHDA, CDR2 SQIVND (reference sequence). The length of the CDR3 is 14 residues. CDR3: CASSIVGLNEKLFF. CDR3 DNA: TGTGCCAGTAGTATAGTGGGCCTTAATGAAAAACTGTTTTTT.

In nucleotides, the CDR3 is TGTGCCAGCAGCGCCGCCGGGACTAGCGGGAGGGCCGGCACCGGGGAGCTGTTTTTT. Protein product: CASSAAGTSGRAGTGELFF. The J gene is TRBJ2-2, the V gene TRBV4-2, with 16 positions matching TRBD2. Germline values: CDR1 LGHNA, CDR2 YNFKEQ. V dropped 5 bases and J dropped 4; count of bases not matched to a gene: 10. CDR3 length equals 19 residues.

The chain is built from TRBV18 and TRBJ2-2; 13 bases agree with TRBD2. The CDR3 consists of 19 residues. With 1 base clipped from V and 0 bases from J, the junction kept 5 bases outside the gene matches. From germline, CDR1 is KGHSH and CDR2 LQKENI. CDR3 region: CASSPRGLAGNANTGELFF. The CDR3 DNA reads TGTGCCAGCTCACCACGGGGACTAGCGGGAAACGCGAACACCGGGGAGCTGTTTTTT.

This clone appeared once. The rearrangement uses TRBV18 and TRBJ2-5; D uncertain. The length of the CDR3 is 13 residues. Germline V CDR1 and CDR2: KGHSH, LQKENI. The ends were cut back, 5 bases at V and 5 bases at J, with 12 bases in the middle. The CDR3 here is CASSASAFETQYF. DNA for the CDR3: TGTGCCAGCTCAGCCAGCGCTTTTGAGACCCAGTACTTC.

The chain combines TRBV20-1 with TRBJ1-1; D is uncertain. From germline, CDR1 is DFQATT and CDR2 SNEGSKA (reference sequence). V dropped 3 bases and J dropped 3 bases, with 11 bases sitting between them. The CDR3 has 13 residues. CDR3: CSASRGGDTEAFF. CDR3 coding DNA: TGCAGTGCTAGTCGGGGAGGTGACACTGAAGCTTTCTTT.